The clone carrying this T cell receptor (beta chain) was found once. Its antigen is as yet unknown. The sample belongs to a study of cytomegalovirus exposure and HLA in healthy donors. The CDR3 extends over 13 amino acids. Germline CDR1 is SQVTM and CDR2 is ANQGSEA. V lost 7 bases to trimming and J lost 6 bases; unmatched junction nucleotides: 8. Each donor's status was that of a healthy bone marrow donor. General observations from the study: The study found most TCR sequences rare, yet found some public TCRs in many donors. Productive status was seen about 87% or about 30% of the time for most TCR beta V segments in an earlier analysis. Reportedly, TCR beta sequences accurately predicted HLA-A and HLA-B alleles in most subjects.

In the PCR, 60 Vbeta and 13 Jbeta primers were used. Here immunoSEQ multiplex PCR was the method, and the copy in TCRdb shows in-frame clones only, minus some. This table has about 35,000 clones, 80% appearing once. The sequence was obtained from a male donor in good health and CMV-seronegative. Sequencing used PBMCs. This chain uses TRBV29-1 with TRBJ1-5, with 8 bases lining up with TRBD1. The chain's CDR3 is CSGGQGVGQPQHF. The DNA for the CDR3 is TGCAGCGGCGGACAGGGTGTAGGTCAGCCCCAGCATTTT.